One and the same sample provided the 21 T cell receptor beta chains below, sequenced in a study of metastatic and nonmetastatic thyroid tumors. Every patient was untreated before thyroid surgery. TCRdb ran MiXCR on the PCR reads. The sample includes about 25,000 clones, 20% of them seen just once. Sequenced sample: blood. The receptors derive from a male donor with papillary thyroid cancer or a benign thyroid nodule (not recorded which). Some clones in this sample may be carry-over from other donors' samples.

This clone showed up many times. The V call is TRBV18, the J call TRBJ2-7; TRBD1 matches at 8 bases. The CDR3 has 14 amino acids. From germline, CDR1 is KGHSH and CDR2 LQKENI. After removal of 2 bases from V and 2 bases from J, the junction contained 2 bases not matched to a gene. The CDR3 DNA follows: TGTGCCAGCTCACCATCAGGGGGCCCCTACGAGCAGTACTTC. As protein: CASSPSGGPYEQYF. Full variable domain (outside the CDR3, taken from reference TRBV18 and TRBJ2-7): NAGVMQNPRHLVRRRGQEARLRCSPMKGHSHVYWYRQLPEEGLKFMVYLQKENIIDESGMPKERFSAEFPKEGPSILRIQQVVRGDSAAYFCASSPSGGPYEQYFGPGTRLTVT.

By share, this clone counts as medium-sized. The J gene is TRBJ1-6, the V gene TRBV5-1; TRBD1 aligns across 8 bases. The CDR3 has 16 residues. V dropped 4 bases and J dropped 8; count of bases not matched to a gene: 11. Germline V gene sequence: CDR1 SGHRS, CDR2 YFSETQ. Here the CDR3 DNA reads TGCGCCAGCAGCCCACCCGCTCGCAGGGGGCATTCACCCCTCCACTTT. Protein: CASSPPARRGHSPLHF. Using reference TRBV5-1 and TRBJ1-6 for the parts outside the CDR3, the full variable domain is KAGVTQTPRYLIKTRGQQVTLSCSPISGHRSVSWYQQTPGQGLQFLFEYFSETQRNKGNFPGRFSGRQFSNSRSEMNVSTLELGDSALYLCASSPPARRGHSPLHFGNGTRLTVT.

This clone was counted at least ten times. V gene TRBV10-3 combines with J gene TRBJ1-2; TRBD1 is a possible D gene (5 bases). From germline, CDR1 is ENHRY and CDR2 SYGVKD. The CDR3 runs to 13 residues. With 6 bases removed from V and 2 bases from J, the gap between germline ends came to 10 bases. The CDR3 loop reads CAIREGRNYGYTF. The CDR3 DNA reads TGTGCCATCAGAGAGGGGAGAAACTATGGCTACACCTTC.

The sample holds many counts of this clone. The rearrangement joins TRBV15 to TRBJ1-5; 9 bases line up with TRBD1. The CDR3 loop spans 15 amino acids. Germline loops: CDR1 LNHNV, CDR2 YYDKDF (reference sequence). Unmatched junction bases numbered 9, after V lost 8 bases and J lost 4 bases. CDR3 in DNA: TGTGCCACCGAAAAGGACAGGGGCGAAAATCAGCCCCAGCATTTT. Protein sequence: CATEKDRGENQPQHF.

With respect to this clone: This likely comes from a read error, as the CDR3 has no conserved phenylalanine or tryptophan at its end. The genes are TRBV18 and TRBJ2-5, with 10 bases aligning to TRBD2. The CDR3 spans 18 residues. V dropped 3 bases and J dropped 1; count of bases not matched to a gene: 11. Germline loops: CDR1 KGHSH, CDR2 LQKENI. The CDR3 DNA is TGTGCCAGCTCACCCACCCCACTAGCGGGAAGGTTCCAAGAGACCCAGTACTCC. This codes for CASSPTPLAGRFQETQYS.

This clone was found many times. The chain has TRBV12-3 or TRBV12-4 and TRBJ2-2; D is possibly TRBD2 (6 bases). V shed 4 bases and J shed 6 bases, with 21 bases lying between them. CDR3 length equals 17 residues. CDR3 sequence: CASSSRLAPLAAGELFF. CDR3 DNA: TGTGCCAGCAGTTCCAGGTTGGCTCCACTAGCTGCCGGGGAGCTGTTTTTT.

This clone was found many times. The J gene is TRBJ1-1, the V gene TRBV18; D might be TRBD1 (6 bases). Per the germline V gene, CDR1 is KGHSH and CDR2 is LQKENI. The V end was cut by 6 bases, the J end by 3 bases, with 17 bases between. The CDR3 covers 15 residues. The CDR3 region has the DNA TGTGCCAGCTCGTCACTACAGGGTCGCGACACTGAAGCTTTCTTT. It codes for CASSSLQGRDTEAFF.

Comments on this clone: The junction departs from the called germline gene at one end, perhaps through a read error. The chain links TRBV7-2 to TRBJ2-1; TRBD2 is a possible D gene (6 bases). The CDR3 runs 12 residues. Germline-derived CDR1 and CDR2 are SGHTA and FQGNSA. The CDR3 bases are TGTGCAAGCAGATTAACTAGCAATGAGAAGTTCTTC. The encoded protein is CASRLTSNEKFF.

This clone was observed at least ten times. This chain links TRBV20-1 with TRBJ1-1; a possible D gene is TRBD1 (5 bases). The V gene's germline CDR1 is DFQATT and CDR2 SNEGSKA (reference sequence). V was shortened by 0 bases and J by 0 bases, with 17 bases between the two germline ends. The CDR3 has 17 amino acids. The CDR3 reads CSARDQGPAGVNTEAFF. The CDR3 coding sequence is TGCAGTGCTAGAGATCAGGGCCCGGCAGGAGTGAACACTGAAGCTTTCTTT.

This clone is labeled as medium-sized. The V call is TRBV6-1, the J call TRBJ1-2, with D unresolved. Trimming pared 6 bases from V and 1 base from J, leaving 9 bases between. The length of the CDR3 is 13 residues. CDR1 is MNHNS, CDR2 SASEGT, per germline. The CDR3: CASSPTHNYGYTF. As DNA, the CDR3 is TGTGCCAGCAGCCCCACACATAACTATGGCTACACCTTC.

There are many counts of this clone. The chain joins TRBV20-1 to TRBJ1-3, with D uncertain. V was cut by 7 bases and J by 4 bases, with 14 bases left in between. The germline V gene encodes CDR1 DFQATT and CDR2 SNEGSKA (reference sequence). This CDR3 contains 13 residues. CDR3 in amino acids: CSVRRGRGNTIYF. In DNA form, the CDR3 reads TGCAGTGTCAGAAGAGGGAGGGGAAACACCATATATTTT.

This clone was seen many times. This chain joins TRBV6-1 and TRBJ1-1, with 9 bases that match TRBD1. The CDR3 extends over 15 amino acids. J lost 1 base, V lost 6 bases, and 6 bases had no gene match. Germline assignment: CDR1 MNHNS and CDR2 SASEGT. This CDR3 reads CASRQPGQGNTEAFF. For the CDR3, the DNA is TGTGCCAGCAGACAACCGGGACAGGGGAACACTGAAGCTTTCTTT.

This clone was counted at least ten times. V is TRBV6-5 and J is TRBJ1-2; no definite D call. V shed 1 base and J shed 8 bases, with 11 bases lying between them. CDR1 MNHEY and CDR2 SVGAGI come from the germline V gene. CDR3 length: 13 amino acids. The CDR3 DNA follows: TGTGCCAGCAGTTACTTTCCCGGGTACGGCTACACCTTC. It encodes CASSYFPGYGYTF.

This clone was observed many times. The chain is built from TRBV27 and TRBJ2-6, with D hard to call. V was trimmed by 4 bases and J by 0 bases, leaving 10 bases between them. The CDR3 contains 16 residues. Germline V gene data show CDR1 as MNHEY and CDR2 as SMNVEV (reference sequence). CDR3 sequence reads: CASSSPRSSGANVLTF. The CDR3 nucleotides are TGTGCCAGCAGTTCCCCCAGGAGCTCTGGGGCCAACGTCCTGACTTTC.

This clone has at least ten counts. The chain employs TRBV30 and TRBJ2-5; a weak D match, TRBD1 (5 bases). Trimming left V 2 bases short and J 5 bases short, with 12 bases between. Germline V gives CDR1 GTSNPN, CDR2 SVGIG (reference sequence). CDR3 length: 13 residues. The CDR3 protein is CAWSLRVVETQYF. CDR3 nucleotides: TGTGCCTGGAGTCTCAGGGTTGTGGAGACCCAGTACTTC.

CDR3 amino acids: CASSQQSGGFYEQYF. CDR3 sequence (DNA): TGTGCCAGCAGCCAGCAGAGCGGGGGGTTCTACGAGCAGTACTTC. V gene TRBV7-2 combines with J gene TRBJ2-7; 9 nucleotides line up with TRBD2. The germline CDR1 and CDR2 sequences are SGHTA and FQGNSA. The CDR3 extends over 15 amino acids. V lost 5 bases, J lost 3 bases, and 8 bases stayed unmatched.

This clone was picked up a small number of times. The chain employs TRBV6-1 and TRBJ1-5; D is undetermined. Between the trimmed V and J ends, which lost 11 bases and 6 bases, there was a span of 5 bases. The CDR3 loop spans 9 amino acids. Per germline, CDR1 MNHNS and CDR2 SASEGT. Here the CDR3 reads CAYGQPQHF. The CDR3 DNA is TGTGCCTACGGTCAGCCCCAGCATTTT.

There are many counts of this clone. V and J are TRBV5-1 and TRBJ1-3; D might be TRBD1 (6 bases). Trimming stripped 5 bases from V and 0 bases from J, with 15 bases between. The CDR3 covers 16 residues. Germline V gene sequence: CDR1 SGHRS, CDR2 YFSETQ. The CDR3 loop is CASRFGGQSSGNTIYF. CDR3 in DNA: TGCGCCAGCAGGTTCGGAGGACAGAGCTCTGGAAACACCATATATTTT.

The chain couples TRBV4-3 to TRBJ2-1; D not certain. Germline CDR1 and CDR2: LGHNA and YSLEER. The CDR3 extends over 13 amino acids. V was trimmed by 3 bases and J by 4 bases, leaving 7 bases between them. CDR3: CASSQSLYNEQFF. The CDR3 DNA sequence: TGCGCCAGCAGCCAGAGTCTTTACAATGAGCAGTTCTTC.

CDR3 sequence reads: CSDKDRADHEVYF. CDR3 bases: TGCAGTGATAAGGACAGGGCTGATCACGAGGTGTACTTC. V gene TRBV20-1 combines with J gene TRBJ2-7, with 8 bases aligning to TRBD1. V trimming: 7 bases; J trimming: 12 bases; junction bases outside the gene matches: 17. This CDR3 has 13 residues. Germline V gene data show CDR1 as DFQATT and CDR2 as SNEGSKA (reference sequence).

This rearrangement joins TRBV20-1 to TRBJ2-2; no clear D. Trimming removed 0 bases from V and 4 bases from J, with 9 bases in between. Germline assignment: CDR1 DFQATT and CDR2 SNEGSKA (reference sequence). This CDR3 comprises 14 residues. The CDR3 coding sequence is TGCAGTGCTAGAGATCAGCAGGCCACCGGGGAGCTGTTTTTT. Encoded protein: CSARDQQATGELFF.